The 23 T cell receptor beta chains below all came from one sample that was sequenced in a study of identical twins. TCRdb processed the 5' RACE reads anew with MiXCR; each CDR3 protein has one entry. Of 1.5 million to 2 million distinct CDR3 sequences in the sample, 25% to 35% were seen once. The sequenced sample was cord blood. The receptor source for this set is a newborn girl in good health.

This clonotype has only a few counts. The chain recombines TRBV10-3 with TRBJ2-1; TRBD1 matches 7 bases. V was clipped by 10 bases and J by 2 bases; unmatched bases: 8. This CDR3 spans 14 amino acids. From germline, CDR1 is ENHRY and CDR2 SYGVKD. CDR3 sequence reads: CATLGQAAYNEQFF. CDR3 bases: TGTGCCACTCTCGGACAGGCAGCCTACAATGAGCAGTTCTTC.

This chain connects TRBV3-1 to TRBJ1-6; 10 bases fit TRBD1. The length of the CDR3 is 15 residues. Germline V CDR1 and CDR2: LGHDT, YNNKEL (reference sequence). Trimming cost V 0 bases and J 10 bases; bases outside gene matches: 3. CDR3 sequence (DNA): TGTGCCAGCAGCCAAGAAGGACAGGGGGACTCACCCCTCCACTTT. Translating gives CASSQEGQGDSPLHF.

This chain connects TRBV6-5 to TRBJ2-3; 9 bases are a match to TRBD2. The CDR3 extends over 15 amino acids. Looked up from germline, CDR1 is MNHEY and CDR2 is SVGAGI. The ends lost 6 bases at V and 3 bases at J; junction bases unmatched: 7. CDR3 residues: CASRVAGEWTDTQYF. CDR3 sequence (DNA): TGTGCCAGCAGAGTAGCGGGAGAATGGACAGATACGCAGTATTTT.

The chain joins TRBV12-3 or TRBV12-4 to TRBJ1-6; 10 nucleotides line up with TRBD1. The length of the CDR3 is 17 residues. V lost 4 bases and J lost 7; bases outside the gene matches: 10. CDR3 nucleotides: TGTGCCAGCAGTTACTCGGGACAGGGGTCTTTCAATTCACCCCTCCACTTT. Translating it yields CASSYSGQGSFNSPLHF.

The CDR3 loop reads CASSRIAGGTYNEQFF. The CDR3 nucleotides are TGTGCCAGCAGCCGAATAGCGGGAGGTACCTACAATGAGCAGTTCTTC. The gene calls are TRBV6-5 and TRBJ2-1, with TRBD2 matching 10 bases. Germline loops: CDR1 MNHEY, CDR2 SVGAGI. The CDR3 length is 16 residues. Trimming at V came to 6 bases and at J to 2 bases, leaving 7 bases not matched to a gene.

V and J are TRBV5-1 and TRBJ2-1; 9 bases are shared with TRBD2. Germline CDR1 and CDR2: SGHRS and YFSETQ. The CDR3 is 15 amino acids. Germline trimming cut 4 bases from V and 4 bases from J; bases unmatched to any gene: 6. The CDR3 here is CASSTASGVYNEQFF. CDR3 nucleotides: TGCGCCAGCAGCACAGCTAGCGGGGTTTACAATGAGCAGTTCTTC.

About this clonotype: Germline and junction disagree at one end, which may indicate a read error. The chain is built from TRBV5-6 and TRBJ2-3; weak D call: TRBD2 (7 bases). CDR1 SGHDT and CDR2 YYEEEE come from the germline V gene. The length of the CDR3 is 14 residues. The CDR3, as DNA: TGTGCCAGCAGCTTGGCGGGGGGCACAGATATGCAGTATTTT. Its translation is CASSLAGGTDMQYF.

The chain uses TRBV3-1 and TRBJ2-1; D is perhaps TRBD2 (6 bases). The CDR3 runs 15 residues. V lost 4 bases, J lost 0 bases, and 10 bases lay in between. Germline V CDR1 and CDR2: LGHDT, YNNKEL (reference sequence). In DNA, the CDR3 is TGTGCCAGCAGCCCGGGACTGCCCTCCTACAATGAGCAGTTCTTC. Translating gives CASSPGLPSYNEQFF.

V usage is TRBV7-8 and J usage is TRBJ2-3; D is ambiguous. CDR3 length equals 15 residues. CDR1 is SGHVS and CDR2 is FQNEAQ in the germline V gene. Trimming took off 2 bases at V and 2 bases at J, with 11 bases between the two ends. Written as DNA, the CDR3 is TGTGCCAGCAGCTTAAAAGTACTACCCACAGATACGCAGTATTTT. Translating gives CASSLKVLPTDTQYF.

This clonotype was picked up a small number of times. The chain recombines TRBV19 with TRBJ2-3; a weak D match, TRBD1 (6 bases). The length of the CDR3 is 15 residues. Trimming left V 9 bases short and J 0 bases short, with 16 bases between. The germline V gene has CDR1 LNHDA and CDR2 SQIVND (reference sequence). CDR3 region: CASSDGGRSTDTQYF. The CDR3 DNA is TGTGCCAGCAGTGATGGGGGCCGTAGCACAGATACGCAGTATTTT.

For this clonotype: The junction departs from the called germline gene at one end, perhaps through a read error. The chain uses TRBV14 and TRBJ2-7; the D gene is possibly TRBD1 (6 bases). CDR1 is SGHDN and CDR2 is FVKESK in the germline V gene. This CDR3 has 14 residues. This CDR3 reads CASSQVRGAYGQYF. CDR3 nucleotide sequence: TGTGCCAGCAGCCAAGTCAGGGGAGCTTACGGGCAGTACTTC. Full variable domain (remainder filled in from reference TRBV14 and TRBJ2-7): EAGVTQFPSHSVIEKGQTVTLRCDPISGHDNLYWYRRVMGKEIKFLLHFVKESKQDESGMPNNRFLAERTGGTYSTLKVQPAELEDSGVYFCASSQVRGAYGQYFGPGTRLTVT.

This chain joins TRBV7-8 and TRBJ1-2, with D maybe TRBD1 (5 bases). The CDR3 is 14 residues long. Per germline, CDR1 SGHVS and CDR2 FQNEAQ. Trimming removed 1 base at V and 8 bases at J, with 14 bases between. For the CDR3, the DNA is TGTGCCAGCAGCTTAGTGGGGCAGGCCTTAGGCTACACCTTC. This gives the protein CASSLVGQALGYTF. The full variable domain, in which reference TRBV7-8 and TRBJ1-2 provide the parts outside the CDR3, is GAGVSQSPRYKVAKRGQDVALRCDPISGHVSLFWYQQALGQGPEFLTYFQNEAQLDKSGLPSDRFFAERPEGSVSTLKIQRTQQEDSAVYLCASSLVGQALGYTFGSGTRLTVV.

The chain uses TRBV6-1 and TRBJ2-3, with 9 bases aligning to TRBD2. CDR1 MNHNS and CDR2 SASEGT come from the germline V gene. The trim removed 8 bases at V and 1 base at J, leaving 10 bases unmatched. CDR3 length: 16 residues. The CDR3 reads CASASGATFRTDTQYF. The DNA of the CDR3 is TGTGCCAGCGCTAGCGGGGCTACGTTCCGCACAGATACGCAGTATTTT.

This clonotype was seen once. The V gene is TRBV20-1, the J gene TRBJ2-5; D possibly corresponds to TRBD1 (5 bases). Trimming left V 7 bases short and J 11 bases short, with 26 bases between. There are 14 residues in the CDR3. Germline CDR1 is DFQATT and CDR2 is SNEGSKA (reference sequence). The CDR3 DNA is TGCAGTGTCCCGACAGACCCAGGGTATAATGAGCAGTACTTC. Translation gives CSVPTDPGYNEQYF.

The rearrangement links TRBV6-5 to TRBJ1-6; 7 bases line up with TRBD1. The CDR3 runs 14 residues. Per the germline V gene, CDR1 is MNHEY and CDR2 is SVGAGI. Trimming at V came to 7 bases and at J to 7 bases, leaving 7 bases not matched to a gene. The CDR3 DNA sequence: TGTGCCAGCAAACTCCCAGGGGGAAATTCACCCCTCCACTTT. Translated: CASKLPGGNSPLHF.

This chain uses TRBV20-1 with TRBJ2-1; tentative D call: TRBD2 (5 bases). This CDR3 has 14 residues. Germline V gene data show CDR1 as DFQATT and CDR2 as SNEGSKA (reference sequence). V was clipped by 1 base and J by 4 bases, with 11 bases between them. Here the CDR3 reads CSARVSGYYNEQFF. The CDR3 nucleotides read TGCAGTGCTAGAGTAAGCGGCTATTACAATGAGCAGTTCTTC.

The chain's CDR3 is CASSRKGQFDEKLFF. The CDR3 DNA reads as TGCGCCAGCAGTCGAAAGGGACAATTCGATGAAAAACTGTTTTTT. The genes are TRBV5-1 and TRBJ1-4; tentatively, D is TRBD1 (6 bases). The V and J ends lost 5 bases and 6 bases respectively, with 17 bases between them. This CDR3 comprises 15 residues. Germline-derived CDR1 and CDR2 are SGHRS and YFSETQ.

This clonotype was seen a single time. The CDR3 sequence is CASTRTGTLSYEQYF. DNA for the CDR3: TGTGCCAGCACCCGGACAGGGACCCTCTCCTACGAGCAGTACTTC. This rearrangement joins TRBV3-1 to TRBJ2-7, with 8 positions matching TRBD1. The germline gives CDR1 LGHDT, CDR2 YNNKEL (reference sequence). The CDR3 contains 15 residues. J lost 0 bases, V lost 7 bases, and 8 bases had no gene match.

The chain is built from TRBV4-2 and TRBJ2-7, with TRBD1 identical over 10 bases. The CDR3 extends over 15 amino acids. From germline, CDR1 is LGHNA and CDR2 YNFKEQ. With 0 bases clipped from V and 3 bases from J, the junction kept 2 bases outside the gene matches. CDR3: CASSQEDRGVYEQYF. CDR3 DNA sequence: TGTGCCAGCAGCCAAGAGGACAGGGGGGTCTACGAGCAGTACTTC.

CDR3 sequence (DNA): TGCACCCATCATGGGGGAGAAGCTTTCTTT. This translates into CTHHGGEAFF. The chain uses TRBV20-1 and TRBJ1-1; weak D call: TRBD1 (5 bases). The germline gives CDR1 DFQATT, CDR2 SNEGSKA (reference sequence). This CDR3 has 10 residues.

This clonotype was seen a single time. One base away lies a much larger clone, so this may be a sequencing read error. The chain employs TRBV20-1 and TRBJ2-3, with D uncertain. The CDR3 sequence is 10 residues long. CDR1 and CDR2 from the germline V gene are DFQATT and SNEGSKA (reference sequence). Trimming left V 8 bases short and J 10 bases short, with 13 bases between. The CDR3 DNA sequence: TGCAGTTCCGAAAAGGACCCGCAGTATTTT. This sequence encodes CSSEKDPQYF.

The rearrangement links TRBV7-2 to TRBJ2-7; 10 bases line up with TRBD2. CDR1 is SGHTA, CDR2 FQGNSA, per germline. This CDR3 has 16 amino acids. V lost 2 bases, J lost 4 bases, and 8 bases stayed unmatched. The CDR3 here is CASSLSELAGMYEQYF. The CDR3 nucleotides are TGTGCCAGCAGCTTATCCGAACTAGCGGGAATGTACGAGCAGTACTTC.

This clonotype has more than one count but fewer than ten. The genes are TRBV9 and TRBJ2-7, with 8 bases fitting TRBD2. Germline values: CDR1 SGDLS, CDR2 YYNGEE. The CDR3 covers 15 residues. Unmatched junction bases numbered 13, after V lost 4 bases and J lost 7 bases. For the CDR3, the DNA is TGTGCCAGCAGCCCCCGACTAGCGCCCTACAATGAGCAGTACTTC. It is translated as CASSPRLAPYNEQYF.